This T cell receptor (beta chain) emerged from a study of vaccination and CD4 T cells after COVID-19 (dated by TCRdb to between 2021 and 2022). For the wider study: SARS-CoV-2 positivity had been established in the convalescent patients by nasal swab PCR, and mild disease was recorded in roughly ten of these patients and severe disease in one. Participants got two doses of the Pfizer-BioNTech BNT162b2 vaccine (n=8) or two doses of the Moderna mRNA-1273 vaccine (n=2). The cultures were stimulated with overlapping spike peptide pools from SARS-CoV-2 and from the common cold coronaviruses HCoV-NL63, HCoV-OC43 and HCoV-229E. Control cultures received a CEFX viral epitope pool as the positive control, an HIV-1 Nef peptide pool as the negative control, or no peptide. Post-vaccine blood samples were taken a median of around 68 days after the second vaccine dose, with a range of roughly 13 to 250 days. The spike-specific CD4+ TCR repertoire was compared before and after mRNA vaccination in over nine COVID-19 convalescent patients and a handful of infection-naive healthy vaccine recipients. Post-COVID blood samples were collected from convalescent patients a median of around 100 days after diagnosis, with a range of about 30 to 170 days. The convalescent cohort comprised six males and four females, including two Hispanic individuals, seven Caucasians, two Asians and one multiracial person.

The treatment or condition label on this specimen signifies: approximately nine-day PBMC culture with coronavirus spike peptide pools or control peptides (ViraFEST assay). The study used the ViraFEST assay, which expanded antigen-specific T cells with peptide pools and then identified expanded clonotypes by TCR sequencing. The positive SARS-CoV-2 PCR tests of the convalescent patients were dated from March to December 2020, before the Alpha, Beta and Delta variants emerged in the United States. Each well held 2.2 million or so PBMCs cultured with roughly 10 ug/ml peptide pools in IMDM containing approximately 5% human AB serum and roughly 9.3 IU/ml IL-2. Half of the culture medium was replaced with fresh IL-2-containing medium on days 3 and 7. After 10 days of culture, CD4+ T cells were isolated by negative selection with the EasySep CD4+ T cell isolation kit. Ficoll-Paque Plus gradient centrifugation was used to isolate PBMCs from whole blood, and the isolated PBMCs were then either used fresh or cryopreserved at -140C. Each culture condition was generally run in triplicate wells.

Points on this clonotype: The antigen this receptor binds is unknown. It is unclear where the CDR3 begins or ends on the DNA, so no DNA is shown, and the CDR3 is as TCRdb lists it.

Overall results and qualifications from the work: Among the post-vaccine SARS-CoV-2-reactive clones in convalescent patients, a median around 90% showed up only after vaccination, which suggests vaccine-specific priming. The number of convalescent patients in the study was relatively small, and the study did not examine early timepoints following natural infection. Although the median number of SARS-CoV-2-reactive clonotypes went up from roughly 22 after infection to some 40 after vaccination, the increase was not significant. Nearly all vaccine-specific clones in convalescent patients (304 of 307) were mono-reactive for SARS-CoV-2 spike rather than cross-reactive with common cold coronaviruses.

The method behind the library was PCR. DNA from cultured CD4+ T cells underwent TCR sequencing with the Oncomine TCR Beta short-read assay at the Johns Hopkins FTIC core. The QIAamp micro DNA kit was used to extract genomic DNA from the cultured CD4+ T cells. Oncomine TCR Beta libraries made from cultured CD4+ T cells were pooled using unique dual indexes and sequenced on an Illumina iSeq 100. As for the authors' bioinformatics: Non-productive sequences were removed, and CDR3s not starting with C, not ending with F or W, or shorter than 7 amino acids were discarded. Antigen-specific clonotypes were identified using the MANAFEST web application through comparison of peptide-stimulated wells with reference and other culture wells. For a clone to be called positive, the clone needed an FDR below 0.05, an odds ratio above 5, and a productive frequency above 0.1% in at least two of three replicate wells. A clonotype was classed as cross-reactive if the clonotype showed significant expansion both in SARS-CoV-2 spike wells and in at least one common cold coronavirus spike condition. Similarity between CDR3 sequences was evaluated in R version 3.6.1 using Levenshtein distances (stringdist) and unrooted phylogenetic trees (ape). TCRdb reran the public reads through fastp at Q25 and MiXCR, keeping productive beta chains. When rows share a CDR3 protein, they turn into one entry using the most common DNA and genes. What appears here as the V and J calls and clone size reflects TCRdb's work, not the paper's. The sample table lists around 12,000 distinct CDR3 sequences, less than 70% of them with a count of one. The top ten clones comprise 10% to 15% of the sample.

The clonotype comes from a human donor who had recovered from COVID-19. The sample taken for sequencing was CD4+ T cells from blood, cultured in vitro.

The CDR3 here reads CATRQYFGPLDTQYF. This chain is built from TRBV19 and TRBJ2-3; TRBD1, the table's D call, was not compared with the DNA. As encoded in the germline V gene (reference sequence), CDR1 is LNHDA while CDR2 is SQIVND. The CDR3, cysteine through phenylalanine, is 15 amino acids long.